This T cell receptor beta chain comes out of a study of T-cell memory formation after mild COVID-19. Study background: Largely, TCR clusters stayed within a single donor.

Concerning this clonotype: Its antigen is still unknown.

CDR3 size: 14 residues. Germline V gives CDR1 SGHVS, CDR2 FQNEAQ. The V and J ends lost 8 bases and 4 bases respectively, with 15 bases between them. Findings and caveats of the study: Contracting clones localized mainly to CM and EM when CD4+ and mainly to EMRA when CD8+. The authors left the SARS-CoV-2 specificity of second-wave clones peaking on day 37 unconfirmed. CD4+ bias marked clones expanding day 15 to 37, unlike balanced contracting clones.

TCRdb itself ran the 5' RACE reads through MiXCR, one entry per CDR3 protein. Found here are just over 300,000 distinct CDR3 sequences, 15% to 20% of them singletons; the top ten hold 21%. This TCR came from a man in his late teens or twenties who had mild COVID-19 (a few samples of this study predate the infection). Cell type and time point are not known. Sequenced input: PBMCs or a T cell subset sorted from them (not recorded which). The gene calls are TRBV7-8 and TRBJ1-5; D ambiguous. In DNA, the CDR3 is TGTGCCAGCTCGTCCCAAGCGGTGAATCAGCCCCAGCATTTT. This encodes CASSSQAVNQPQHF.